The 15 T cell receptor beta chains listed next were all sequenced from one sample in a study of beta chain features in type 1 diabetes. Study-wide results and limits: Among all four CD4+ subsets, Type 1 diabetes patients had TCRB CDR3s that were moderately but significantly shorter.

These receptors have no known antigen. The isolated RNA, all of it, was reverse transcribed, so expressed TCRB transcripts were what got sequenced. Some clones are missing from TCRdb's copy, which holds only in-frame ones; the method was immunoSEQ multiplex PCR. The sample lists about 150,000 clones, roughly 9% occurring once. The sequencing sample was made of central memory CD4+ T cells from blood. Receptors originate from a woman aged 25 to 39 with type 1 diabetes.

This sequence joins TRBV28 and TRBJ1-2; TRBD1 might be the D (6 bases). This CDR3 has 12 amino acids. V was trimmed by 8 bases and J by 3 bases, leaving 10 bases between them. The germline CDR1 and CDR2 sequences are MDHEN and SYDVKM. The CDR3 DNA reads as TGTGCCAGCTATACAGGGTACTATGGCTACACCTTC. Amino acids: CASYTGYYGYTF.

The chain uses TRBV9 and TRBJ2-3; D is perhaps TRBD2 (6 bases). Germline CDR1 and CDR2: SGDLS and YYNGEE. Trimming removed 4 bases from V and 6 bases from J, with 15 bases in between. This CDR3 is built from 14 residues. The CDR3 loop is CASSLPGSGDTQYF. Written as DNA, the CDR3 is TGTGCCAGCAGCCTCCCCGGGAGCGGGGATACGCAGTATTTT.

The chain links TRBV4-1 to TRBJ2-5, with D maybe TRBD2 (6 bases). Germline CDR1 reads MGHRA; CDR2 reads YSYEKL. CDR3 length: 13 amino acids. V was trimmed by 1 base and J by 3 bases, leaving 6 bases between them. The CDR3 region is CASSQGGEETQYF. The DNA for the CDR3 is TGCGCCAGCAGCCAAGGGGGGGAAGAGACCCAGTACTTC.

The gene calls are TRBV5-6 and TRBJ2-1; unclear D gene. CDR3 length: 12 amino acids. Trimming cost V 5 bases and J 4 bases, with 7 bases left between them. Germline CDR1 reads SGHDT; CDR2 reads YYEEEE. The CDR3 loop is CASRLRYNEQFF. Here the CDR3 DNA reads TGTGCCAGCAGACTACGGTACAATGAGCAGTTCTTC.

This clone occurred a few times. The chain recombines TRBV30 with TRBJ1-1; D call uncertain. The germline V gene encodes CDR1 GTSNPN and CDR2 SVGIG (reference sequence). The V end was cut by 1 base, the J end by 0 bases, with 15 bases between. CDR3 length: 16 residues. CDR3 DNA sequence: TGTGCCTGGAGTGCCTTCCTGGGCAGAGTGAACACTGAAGCTTTCTTT. Amino acids: CAWSAFLGRVNTEAFF.

The V call is TRBV4-2, the J call TRBJ2-7; 12 nucleotides align to TRBD2. V dropped 0 bases and J dropped 5; count of bases not matched to a gene: 8. Germline V CDR1 and CDR2: LGHNA, YNFKEQ. CDR3 size: 17 residues. In DNA, the CDR3 is TGTGCCAGCAGCCAAGATCTCCTAGCGGGAGGGGGTGACGAGCAGTACTTC. Its translation is CASSQDLLAGGGDEQYF.

The chain couples TRBV6-1 to TRBJ2-1; weak D call: TRBD1 (6 bases). There are 13 residues in the CDR3. Trimming removed 4 bases from V and 3 bases from J, with 7 bases in between. The germline V gene encodes CDR1 MNHNS and CDR2 SASEGT. CDR3 nucleotides: TGTGCCAGCAGTGGACAGGACTACAATGAGCAGTTCTTC. Residues: CASSGQDYNEQFF.

The chain is built from TRBV2 and TRBJ1-5; perhaps TRBD1 as D (6 bases). V shed 4 bases and J shed 1 base, with 11 bases lying between them. The CDR3 has 15 amino acids. Germline V gene sequence: CDR1 SNHLY, CDR2 FYNNEI. CDR3 region: CASSAGQTSNQPQHF. The CDR3 nucleotides read TGTGCCAGCAGTGCCGGACAGACGAGCAATCAGCCCCAGCATTTT.

The chain has TRBV27 and TRBJ2-7; 13 nucleotides match TRBD2. The V segment lost 4 bases and the J segment 5 bases; nucleotides outside the gene matches: 5. This CDR3 is built from 15 residues. Germline CDR1 and CDR2: MNHEY and SMNVEV (reference sequence). The CDR3 protein is CASSYTSGRAHEQYF. CDR3 DNA sequence: TGTGCCAGCAGTTACACTAGCGGGAGGGCCCACGAGCAGTACTTC.

V gene TRBV11-2 combines with J gene TRBJ2-7; tentatively, D is TRBD2 (5 bases). Germline V CDR1 and CDR2: SGHAT, FQNNGV. The V gene lost 5 bases and the J gene lost 5 bases, with 13 bases spanning the gap. The CDR3 totals 13 residues. The CDR3 coding sequence is TGTGCCAGCAGCCCCGGGCGGGTAGACGAGCAGTACTTC. Translating gives CASSPGRVDEQYF. Full variable domain (remainder filled in from reference TRBV11-2 and TRBJ2-7): EAGVAQSPRYKIIEKRQSVAFWCNPISGHATLYWYQQILGQGPKLLIQFQNNGVVDDSQLPKDRFSAERLKGVDSTLKIQPAKLEDSAVYLCASSPGRVDEQYFGPGTRLTVT.

This clone came up many times. V is TRBV7-9 and J is TRBJ1-2, with D possibly being TRBD1 (5 bases). The ends were cut back, 11 bases at V and 4 bases at J, with 14 bases in the middle. The CDR3 sequence is 12 residues long. Germline V gene sequence: CDR1 SEHNR, CDR2 FQNEAQ (reference sequence). CDR3 in DNA: TGTGCCGGGGGACTATCTGGCTATGGCTACACCTTC. Translating gives CAGGLSGYGYTF.

This clone was picked up a small number of times. The genes are TRBV19 and TRBJ2-1; possibly TRBD2 for D (5 bases). The germline V gene encodes CDR1 LNHDA and CDR2 SQIVND (reference sequence). This CDR3 is built from 14 residues. Trimming left V 6 bases short and J 6 bases short, with 15 bases between. CDR3 loop: CASSTVLGINEQFF. The CDR3 nucleotides read TGTGCCAGTAGCACTGTACTAGGCATCAATGAGCAGTTCTTC.

The chain employs TRBV5-1 and TRBJ2-1; 9 positions agree with TRBD2. Losses at the gene ends were 0 bases for V and 4 bases for J; bases not matched to a gene: 2. This CDR3 is built from 15 residues. Per the germline V gene, CDR1 is SGHRS and CDR2 is YFSETQ. CDR3 sequence (DNA): TGCGCCAGCAGCTTGGGACTAGCGGAATACAATGAGCAGTTCTTC. It yields the protein CASSLGLAEYNEQFF. Based on the CDR3 plus reference TRBV5-1 and TRBJ2-1, the full variable domain is KAGVTQTPRYLIKTRGQQVTLSCSPISGHRSVSWYQQTPGQGLQFLFEYFSETQRNKGNFPGRFSGRQFSNSRSEMNVSTLELGDSALYLCASSLGLAEYNEQFFGPGTRLTVL.

The rearrangement joins TRBV7-2 to TRBJ1-5; the D gene is possibly TRBD1 (6 bases). The CDR3 spans 15 residues. Germline V gene data show CDR1 as SGHTA and CDR2 as FQGNSA. Trimming cost V 2 bases and J 6 bases, with 14 bases left between them. In DNA, the CDR3 is TGTGCCAGCAGCTTACAGGGGCGGACAAGTCAGCCCCAGCATTTT. It translates to CASSLQGRTSQPQHF.

This clone has a handful of counts. The chain employs TRBV11-3 and TRBJ1-1; tentatively, D is TRBD1 (5 bases). V was clipped by 6 bases and J by 2 bases, with 10 bases between them. CDR3 length equals 13 residues. CDR1 is SGHNT and CDR2 is YENEEA in the germline V gene. This chain's CDR3 is CASSSGINTEAFF. CDR3 in DNA: TGTGCCAGCAGTTCAGGGATTAACACTGAAGCTTTCTTT.